Listed below are T cell receptor beta chains from one sample, sequenced in a study of blood T cells in healthy people across ages. TCRdb itself ran the 5' RACE reads through MiXCR, one entry per CDR3 protein. The profile shows 2 million or so distinct CDR3 sequences, less than 50% of them singletons. Specimen: blood. All receptors derive from a middle-aged woman in good health. Each CDR3 is given with its conserved first and last residue. The order of the fields is V gene, clone size, J gene, D gene, CDR3 DNA, CDR3 protein. D genes are given only for firm matches. A clone size is listed for some rows: how often the clone was seen (once, few, many), or a class if it is expanded.

V: TRBV7-9
size: few
J: TRBJ1-2
D: TRBD1
DNA: TGTGCCAGCAGGAGGACAGGGGAAGGGAATGGCTACACCTTC
CDR3: CASRRTGEGNGYTF

V: TRBV6-5
size: -
J: TRBJ1-1
D: TRBD1
DNA: TGTGCCAGCAGTTACTCCAGACTTGGGACAGGGCAGAGAAGTGAAGCTTTCTTT
CDR3: CASSYSRLGTGQRSEAFF

V: TRBV4-3
size: -
J: TRBJ2-3
D: TRBD2
DNA: TGCGCCAGCAGCCAAGCGGGACTAGCGCGAAACACAGATACGCAGTATTTT
CDR3: CASSQAGLARNTDTQYF

V: TRBV5-1
size: few
J: TRBJ1-2
D: TRBD1
DNA: TGCGCCAGCGCCATTGTACGCGACAGGGAGGGCTACACCTTC
CDR3: CASAIVRDREGYTF

V: TRBV29-1
size: -
J: TRBJ2-1
D: -
DNA: TGCAGCGTTGAGGGGGATATGAGGAATGAGCAGTTCTTC
CDR3: CSVEGDMRNEQFF

V: TRBV4-3
size: many
J: TRBJ2-7
D: -
DNA: TGCGCCAGCAGCCAAGATTACCACGAGCAGTACTTC
CDR3: CASSQDYHEQYF

V: TRBV7-9
size: -
J: TRBJ1-2
D: -
DNA: TGTGCCAGCAGCTTAGCCTCGGGGGTCAGCCTTTCCTATGGCTACACCTTC
CDR3: CASSLASGVSLSYGYTF

V: TRBV7-9
size: -
J: TRBJ2-7
D: TRBD1
DNA: TGTGCCAGCCGGGCAGGGGGCTATGATGAGCAGTACTTC
CDR3: CASRAGGYDEQYF

V: TRBV5-4
size: -
J: TRBJ2-5
D: TRBD1
DNA: TGTGCCAGCAGCCCGGGACAGGACGCTGAGACCCAGTACTTC
CDR3: CASSPGQDAETQYF

V: TRBV27
size: -
J: TRBJ1-5
D: -
DNA: TGTGCCAGCGGGTCTGGGGGCCATCAGCCCCAGCATTTT
CDR3: CASGSGGHQPQHF

V: TRBV10-3
size: many
J: TRBJ2-5
D: -
DNA: TGTGCCATCAGTGAGGCTGCTCAAGAGACCCAGTACTTC
CDR3: CAISEAAQETQYF

V: TRBV10-3
size: -
J: TRBJ1-2
D: -
DNA: TGTGCCATCAGTGAAGATACAGGGAACTATGGCTACACCTTC
CDR3: CAISEDTGNYGYTF

V: TRBV27
size: few
J: TRBJ2-1
D: -
DNA: TGTGCCAGCAGTTCGGCGATTTACAATGAGCAGTTCTTC
CDR3: CASSSAIYNEQFF

V: TRBV20-1
size: -
J: TRBJ2-3
D: -
DNA: TGCAGTGCTAGAGACCCGGGGCACCACCGGCTAGATACGCAGTATTTT
CDR3: CSARDPGHHRLDTQYF

V: TRBV28
size: -
J: TRBJ2-3
D: TRBD1
DNA: TGTGCCAGCAGTCAAGAACCTACAGGGGGCACAGATACGCAGTATTTT
CDR3: CASSQEPTGGTDTQYF

V: TRBV6-6
size: -
J: TRBJ1-2
D: -
DNA: TGTGCCAGCAGTCCCCGTAATAGCATCTATGGCTACACCTTC
CDR3: CASSPRNSIYGYTF

V: TRBV6-6
size: -
J: TRBJ2-3
D: -
DNA: TGTGCCAGCTTCAGCAGAGATTATCCAGATACGCAGTATTTT
CDR3: CASFSRDYPDTQYF

V: TRBV9
size: -
J: TRBJ1-4
D: -
DNA: TGTGCCAGCAGCCCTCGGGCTTGGACAGCAACTAATGAAAAACTGTTTTTT
CDR3: CASSPRAWTATNEKLFF

V: TRBV7-2
size: -
J: TRBJ2-5
D: -
DNA: TGTGCCAGCAGCTTAGCCTCAACGGGTCTGTACTTC
CDR3: CASSLASTGLYF

V: TRBV7-3
size: -
J: TRBJ2-3
D: -
DNA: TGTGCCAGCAGCGAACCCGGGACGGCCACAGATACGCAGTATTTT
CDR3: CASSEPGTATDTQYF

V: TRBV20-1
size: once
J: TRBJ2-7
D: -
DNA: TGCAGGACACAGGGCGATGTTTACGAGCAGTACTTC
CDR3: CRTQGDVYEQYF

V: TRBV6-1
size: -
J: TRBJ1-2
D: -
DNA: TGTGCCAGCAGGGACGCAGGGGAGGGTGGCTACACCTTC
CDR3: CASRDAGEGGYTF

V: TRBV6-2/TRBV6-3
size: -
J: TRBJ2-3
D: TRBD1
DNA: TGTGCCAGCAGTTACTTGGACAGGGGCCGACAGGGGGATACGCAGTATTTT
CDR3: CASSYLDRGRQGDTQYF

V: TRBV12-3/TRBV12-4
size: few
J: TRBJ1-5
D: -
DNA: TGTGCCAGCAGTTTAATTGGAAGCCCCCAGCATTTT
CDR3: CASSLIGSPQHF

V: TRBV4-3
size: few
J: TRBJ2-3
D: -
DNA: TGCACCAGCAGCCTCGAGGTGGGGGGGGCTGGTACAGATACGCAGTATTTT
CDR3: CTSSLEVGGAGTDTQYF

V: TRBV7-8
size: -
J: TRBJ2-6
D: TRBD1
DNA: TGTGCCAGCAGCTTAGCAGGGACAGGGAGCTCTGGGGCCAACGTCCTGACTTTC
CDR3: CASSLAGTGSSGANVLTF

V: TRBV4-1
size: -
J: TRBJ2-4
D: TRBD2
DNA: TGCGCCAGCGGACCAATAGCGGGGGGAAACATTCAGTACTTC
CDR3: CASGPIAGGNIQYF

V: TRBV4-1
size: -
J: TRBJ1-6
D: -
DNA: TGCGCCAGCAGCCCAGATGATAATTCACCCCTCCACTTT
CDR3: CASSPDDNSPLHF

V: TRBV3-1
size: -
J: TRBJ2-5
D: -
DNA: TGTGCCAGCAGCCAGAGGACGGACCTCCTCGAGACCCAGTACTTC
CDR3: CASSQRTDLLETQYF

V: TRBV18
size: -
J: TRBJ2-1
D: -
DNA: TGTGCCAGCCCACCACCGGGAATTTACAATGAGCAGTTCTTC
CDR3: CASPPPGIYNEQFF

V: TRBV5-1
size: -
J: TRBJ1-1
D: TRBD1
DNA: TGCGCCAGCAGCCAAACTAGGACAGGGGCGAACACTGAAGCTTTCTTT
CDR3: CASSQTRTGANTEAFF

V: TRBV21-1
size: -
J: TRBJ2-5
D: -
DNA: TGTGCCAGCAGCGACACGCTACTAGCGGGGAATGTGGAGACCCAGTACTTC
CDR3: CASSDTLLAGNVETQYF

V: TRBV14
size: -
J: TRBJ2-7
D: TRBD1
DNA: TGTGCCAGCAGCCAAGGACAGGGAGAGTGCGAGCAGTACTTC
CDR3: CASSQGQGECEQYF

V: TRBV7-2
size: few
J: TRBJ2-7
D: TRBD2
DNA: TGTGCCAGCAGCATTAGCGGGGGTTCATCTGTAGCCTACGAGCAGTACTTC
CDR3: CASSISGGSSVAYEQYF

V: TRBV24-1
size: few
J: TRBJ2-1
D: TRBD2
DNA: TGTGCCACCAGTGATCTCACTAGCGGGGCCTACAATGAGCAGTTCTTC
CDR3: CATSDLTSGAYNEQFF

V: TRBV5-1
size: -
J: TRBJ2-1
D: -
DNA: TGCGCCAGCAGCTTGGTGTTAAAGGGGGTTGAGCAGTTCTTC
CDR3: CASSLVLKGVEQFF

V: TRBV14
size: few
J: TRBJ2-1
D: -
DNA: TGTGCCAGCAGCCAAGAATCCGATAAATTCTACAATGAGCAGTTCTTC
CDR3: CASSQESDKFYNEQFF

V: TRBV2
size: -
J: TRBJ2-1
D: -
DNA: TGTGCCAGCAGTGGTGGGGGACTTTACAATGAGCAGTTCTTC
CDR3: CASSGGGLYNEQFF

V: TRBV4-3
size: -
J: TRBJ2-2
D: -
DNA: TGCGCCAGCAGCCAGGTCGACGGGGACCCGAATACCGGGGAGCTGTTTTTT
CDR3: CASSQVDGDPNTGELFF

V: TRBV20-1
size: -
J: TRBJ1-5
D: -
DNA: TGCAGTGCTAGAGACAGGGATACCCCTAGCAATCAGCCCCAGCATTTT
CDR3: CSARDRDTPSNQPQHF

V: TRBV29-1
size: -
J: TRBJ1-2
D: TRBD1
DNA: TGCAGCGTGACCGGGACAGGGGGCGATGGCTACACCTTC
CDR3: CSVTGTGGDGYTF

V: TRBV7-2
size: -
J: TRBJ2-5
D: -
DNA: TGTGCCAGCAGCTTAGAATTCAAGCAGTACTTC
CDR3: CASSLEFKQYF

V: TRBV12-3/TRBV12-4
size: -
J: TRBJ1-1
D: -
DNA: TGTGCCAGCATCCTAACGGGCACTGAAGCTTTCTTT
CDR3: CASILTGTEAFF

V: TRBV29-1
size: few
J: TRBJ1-2
D: TRBD1
DNA: TGCAGCGTTGAAGAGACCACAGGGGACTATGGCTACACCTTC
CDR3: CSVEETTGDYGYTF

V: TRBV11-3
size: once
J: TRBJ2-3
D: -
DNA: TGTGCCAGCAGCGCGCAGGCCGTCACAGATACGCAGTATTTT
CDR3: CASSAQAVTDTQYF

V: TRBV28
size: -
J: TRBJ1-2
D: -
DNA: TGTGCCGGCCAACGATCCCAAGGGACCCTATATGGCTACACCTTC
CDR3: CAGQRSQGTLYGYTF

V: TRBV29-1
size: few
J: TRBJ1-1
D: -
DNA: TGCAGCGTTGAACGGGGAGGCACTGAAGCTTTCTTT
CDR3: CSVERGGTEAFF

V: TRBV29-1
size: -
J: TRBJ1-1
D: TRBD1
DNA: TGCAGCGTCGGACAGGGGTACGCTGAAGCTTTCTTT
CDR3: CSVGQGYAEAFF

V: TRBV6-4
size: -
J: TRBJ1-2
D: -
DNA: TGTGCCAGCCGGGACGGCTACTATGGCTACACCTTC
CDR3: CASRDGYYGYTF

V: TRBV9
size: -
J: TRBJ1-1
D: -
DNA: TGTGCCAGCAGCCCAAGGGGGGTGGCGGAGGCTTTCTTT
CDR3: CASSPRGVAEAFF